This T cell receptor (beta chain) came from a study of blood T cell repertoires in COVID-19. Study information: Sites across the United States, Italy and Spain contributed samples from acute and convalescent COVID-19.

The protocol was immunoSEQ multiplex PCR, while the TCRdb copy is restricted to in-frame clones and leaves out a portion. Among over 70,000 clones listed, around 85% were seen once. The CDR3 loop spans 15 amino acids. The germline gives CDR1 MDHEN, CDR2 SYDVKM. The J segment lost 2 bases and the V segment lost 11 bases, leaving 12 bases of the junction unmatched. Sequencing was performed on peripheral blood. The TCR sequence derives from a man aged 80 or over with acute or convalescent COVID-19. The chain has TRBV28 and TRBJ1-3; 7 nucleotides line up with TRBD1. In nucleotides, the CDR3 is TGTGCCGGAGCCGACAGGGCGAATCCTGGAAACACCATATATTTT. The encoded protein is CAGADRANPGNTIYF.